These T cell receptor beta chains were read from a single sample in a study of Ad26.COV2.S vaccination and SARS-CoV-2 variants. Sequenced by immunoSEQ multiplex PCR; TCRdb stores in-frame clones only, minus some. Among some 480,000 clones listed, around 90% were seen once. Sequenced here: peripheral blood, sampled in a trial of Ad26.COV2.S vaccine versus placebo. The receptor set was obtained from a person aged 18-60 years who received the Ad26.COV2.S COVID-19 vaccine or a placebo. The CDR3 runs from the conserved cysteine through the conserved F or W. The D gene is left open where the match is weak. The size field is filled for only some rows; it gives once, few, many or a size class.

. | TRBJ2-1 | TRBV24-1 | TRBD1 | CATSDPRDREKNEQFF | TGTGCCACCAGTGATCCCCGGGACAGGGAGAAAAATGAGCAGTTCTTC
. | TRBJ1-2 | TRBV3-1/TRBV3-2 | . | CANVPEGKPSKGYTF | TGTGCCAATGTTCCGGAAGGGAAACCTTCTAAGGGCTACACCTTC
once | TRBJ2-7 | TRBV13 | . | CASSAAGTRGNEQYF | TGTGCCAGCAGCGCTGCCGGGACCCGAGGCAACGAGCAGTACTTC
. | TRBJ1-5 | TRBV6-1 | . | CASSGYWALPNRNQPQHF | TGTGCCAGCAGTGGGTACTGGGCGCTTCCTAATAGAAATCAGCCCCAGCATTTT
few | TRBJ1-1 | TRBV4-2 | . | CASGSTGPGEAFF | TGTGCCAGCGGGTCTACAGGGCCTGGTGAAGCTTTCTTT
. | TRBJ1-2 | TRBV30 | . | CAWSSSLLVYGYTF | TGTGCCTGGAGTTCTAGCCTTTTGGTCTATGGCTACACCTTC
. | TRBJ2-2 | TRBV5-1 | . | CASSQTIDFANTGELFF | TGCGCCAGCAGCCAAACCATAGATTTCGCGAACACCGGGGAGCTGTTTTTT
. | TRBJ2-1 | TRBV5-1 | . | CASGDESSYNEQFF | TGCGCCAGTGGGGACGAGAGCTCCTACAATGAGCAGTTCTTC
. | TRBJ2-1 | TRBV5-6 | . | CASSYAPNEQFF | TGTGCCAGCAGCTACGCCCCCAATGAGCAGTTCTTC
. | TRBJ2-1 | TRBV2 | TRBD2 | CASNGLAGYNEQFF | TGTGCCAGCAACGGACTAGCGGGCTACAATGAGCAGTTCTTC
. | TRBJ2-1 | TRBV2 | TRBD2 | CASSPAVAGAYNEQFF | TGTGCCAGCAGTCCCGCGGTAGCGGGAGCCTACAATGAGCAGTTCTTC
. | TRBJ2-1 | TRBV6-2/TRBV6-3 | TRBD2 | CASSPPGLAAGNEQFF | TGTGCCAGCAGCCCTCCGGGACTAGCGGCGGGCAATGAGCAGTTCTTC
. | TRBJ2-2 | TRBV28 | TRBD1 | CASSLSPGQGWFTGELFF | TGTGCCAGCAGTTTATCCCCCGGACAGGGATGGTTCACCGGGGAGCTGTTTTTT
. | TRBJ1-6 | TRBV5-1 | . | CASSLGLTEGSPLHF | TGCGCCAGCAGCTTGGGACTCACTGAGGGTTCACCCCTCCACTTT
. | TRBJ2-1 | TRBV30 | TRBD2 | CAWSVLSGGWLEQFF | TGTGCCTGGAGTGTCTTAAGCGGGGGCTGGCTTGAGCAGTTCTTC
. | TRBJ2-5 | TRBV28 | . | CASSLGILNKETQYF | TGTGCCAGCAGTTTGGGGATCCTAAACAAAGAGACCCAGTACTTC
. | TRBJ2-1 | TRBV20-1 | . | CSAKGFYEQFF | TGCAGTGCTAAAGGTTTCTATGAGCAGTTCTTC
. | TRBJ1-1 | TRBV18 | . | CASSPQQGGWTEAFF | TGTGCCAGCTCACCCCAACAGGGAGGGTGGACTGAAGCTTTCTTT
once | TRBJ2-7 | TRBV27 | . | CASSLRLATSYEQYF | TGTGCCAGCAGTTTACGTCTAGCAACGTCCTACGAGCAGTACTTC
. | TRBJ1-4 | TRBV7-9 | . | CASSPGHYEKLFF | TGTGCCAGCAGCCCGGGACACTACGAAAAACTGTTTTTT
. | TRBJ1-2 | TRBV9 | . | CASSANPFPATSYGYTF | TGTGCCAGCAGCGCCAATCCCTTCCCAGCGACGTCCTATGGCTACACCTTC
. | TRBJ2-5 | TRBV13 | . | CASSPIGETQYF | TGTGCCAGCAGCCCTATCGGGGAGACCCAGTACTTC